Described below is a single TCR beta chain sequence and its context. What it binds is unknown. This specimen belongs to a study of cytomegalovirus exposure and HLA in healthy donors. Overall study context: Out of 150 million to 200 million T cells, an earlier analysis found roughly 110 million unique TCR beta sequences in total. Findings and limits, study-wide: Within the data, a cluster of highly shared sequence variants was likely a sequencing artifact.

The CDR3 has 15 amino acids. Germline V lookup: CDR1 MNHNS, CDR2 SASEGT. Unmatched junction bases numbered 5, after V lost 0 bases and J lost 3 bases. Donors were nominally healthy when sampled, though unrecorded immune exposures were likely. Primers for the PCR totalled 60 Vbeta and 13 Jbeta. The protocol was immunoSEQ multiplex PCR, while the TCRdb copy is restricted to in-frame clones and leaves out a portion. The sample lists over 130,000 clones; 82% were seen once. This rearrangement joins TRBV6-1 to TRBJ2-7, with 7 nucleotides matching TRBD1. The receptor was derived from a male donor in good health and CMV-seronegative. Sequencing used PBMCs. CDR3 DNA sequence: TGTGCCAGCAGTGAAGCGGGACAGAGCCTCTACGAGCAGTACTTC. It is translated as CASSEAGQSLYEQYF.